This T cell receptor beta chain was identified in a study of human T cells and chemical hapten exposure. Notes on the study in general: The number of TCRs over 1 in 1000 frequency stayed unchanged after DPC.

The time point was: patch test 3, about 24 weeks after DPC sensitization. The treatment here: therapeutic diphenylcyclopropenone sensitization with weekly scalp DPC. Researchers sampled blood before each patch test went on. TCRdb used MiXCR to reprocess the RACE reads, holding one entry per CDR3 protein. Of roughly 130,000 distinct CDR3 sequences listed, over 9% are singletons. About this clonotype itself: The target antigen is unknown.

Germline V gene sequence: CDR1 SGHDT, CDR2 YYEEEE. V gave up 0 bases and J gave up 0 bases, with 15 bases separating them. The CDR3 spans 17 residues. The rearrangement joins TRBV5-6 to TRBJ1-1; a possible D gene is TRBD1 (5 bases). The sequences come from whole blood, collected in connection with sensitization to the hapten diphenylcyclopropenone (DPC). The TCR sequence derives from a woman between 50 and 59 years old with alopecia areata. Some clones in this sample may be carry-over from other donors' samples. The CDR3 DNA reads TGTGCCAGCAGCTTGGCAGGACAAGGACTAATGAACACTGAAGCTTTCTTT. Its protein product is CASSLAGQGLMNTEAFF. The full variable domain, with the rest looked up from reference TRBV5-6 and TRBJ1-1, is DAGVTQSPTHLIKTRGQQVTLRCSPKSGHDTVSWYQQALGQGPQFIFQYYEEEERQRGNFPDRFSGHQFPNYSSELNVNALLLGDSALYLCASSLAGQGLMNTEAFFGQGTRLTVV.